The rows below give T cell receptor beta chains drawn from one sample of a study of beta chain features in type 1 diabetes. Clones were read by immunoSEQ multiplex PCR, and TCRdb kept only the in-frame ones, dropping some. The sample lists 400,000 to 550,000 clones, about an eighth occurring once. Sequencing was done on a sample of naive CD4+ T cells from blood. Receptors were obtained from a woman in her late teens or twenties in good health. Each CDR3 is given with its conserved first and last residue. A D gene is named only where the DNA matches it firmly. Expanded clones are given a class, and other clones once, few, many or no size at all.

clone size	D gene	J gene	V gene	CDR3 protein	CDR3 DNA
NA	NA	TRBJ2-1	TRBV5-1	CASSPPGTSTLNEQFF	TGCGCCAGCAGCCCTCCCGGGACTTCCACTTTAAATGAGCAGTTCTTC
NA	TRBD2	TRBJ2-2	TRBV6-5	CASSNLAGNTGELFF	TGTGCCAGCAGTAATCTAGCGGGGAACACCGGGGAGCTGTTTTTT
few	TRBD2	TRBJ2-7	TRBV7-2	CASSLGLAAAYEQYF	TGTGCCAGCAGCTTGGGACTAGCGGCGGCCTACGAGCAGTACTTC
NA	NA	TRBJ1-2	TRBV7-2	CASQTGVYGYTF	TGTGCCAGCCAGACCGGAGTATATGGCTACACCTTC
NA	NA	TRBJ2-3	TRBV4-1	CASRFQGLETQYF	TGCGCCAGCAGGTTTCAGGGGCTGGAGACGCAGTATTTT
few	NA	TRBJ2-6	TRBV7-2	CASSPAGANVLTF	TGTGCCAGCAGCCCAGCCGGGGCCAACGTCCTGACTTTC
NA	NA	TRBJ1-1	TRBV7-2	CASSWTLNTEAFF	TGTGCCAGCAGCTGGACCCTTAACACTGAAGCTTTCTTT
few	NA	TRBJ2-5	TRBV10-3	CAISRGTRETQYF	TGTGCCATCAGTAGGGGCACCAGGGAGACCCAGTACTTC
few	NA	TRBJ1-2	TRBV4-3	CASSQTRGNYGYTF	TGCGCCAGCAGCCAAACTCGGGGGAACTATGGCTACACCTTC
few	NA	TRBJ1-6	TRBV9	CASSVGKNSPLHF	TGTGCCAGCAGCGTTGGAAAGAATTCACCCCTCCACTTT
few	TRBD2	TRBJ2-3	TRBV7-3	CASSLRLAGSSDTQYF	TGTGCCAGCAGCTTAAGGCTAGCGGGCAGCTCAGATACGCAGTATTTT
NA	NA	TRBJ2-5	TRBV7-9	CASSRLQETQYF	TGTGCCAGCAGCCGCCTCCAAGAGACCCAGTACTTC
few	NA	TRBJ2-3	TRBV7-2	CASSLVGHLRGTDTQYF	TGTGCCAGCAGCTTAGTAGGACACCTGCGTGGCACAGATACGCAGTATTTT
NA	TRBD1	TRBJ1-6	TRBV6-5	CASSYGQGAKNSPLHF	TGTGCCAGCAGTTACGGACAGGGGGCGAAAAATTCACCCCTCCACTTT
NA	NA	TRBJ2-1	TRBV9	CASSVNPGPNEQFF	TGTGCCAGCAGCGTAAATCCTGGGCCTAATGAGCAGTTCTTC
few	NA	TRBJ1-2	TRBV15	CATSRDARGPTNYGYTF	TGTGCCACCAGCAGAGATGCACGGGGGCCTACTAACTATGGCTACACCTTC
few	NA	TRBJ1-6	TRBV5-4	CASSSLDLQRSYNSPLHF	TGTGCCAGCAGCTCGTTGGACCTCCAAAGGTCCTATAATTCACCCCTCCACTTT
NA	NA	TRBJ1-2	TRBV5-4	CASSLAGFEGYTF	TGTGCCAGCAGCTTGGCAGGGTTTGAGGGCTACACCTTC
few	NA	TRBJ2-7	TRBV4-3	CASSQVNQGPYEQYF	TGCGCCAGCAGCCAAGTAAACCAGGGTCCCTACGAGCAGTACTTC
many	NA	TRBJ2-3	TRBV29-1	CSVTENTDTQYF	TGCAGCGTGACAGAGAACACAGATACGCAGTATTTT
NA	NA	TRBJ2-1	TRBV5-1	CASSSTLYYEQFF	TGCGCCAGCAGCTCGACTCTCTATTATGAGCAGTTCTTC
few	TRBD2	TRBJ2-1	TRBV7-3	CASSPPASGGFHEQFF	TGTGCCAGCAGCCCACCAGCTAGCGGGGGGTTTCATGAGCAGTTCTTC
few	NA	TRBJ1-2	TRBV14	CASRASGGTYGYTF	TGTGCCAGCAGGGCGTCGGGGGGAACCTATGGCTACACCTTC
few	NA	TRBJ2-1	TRBV27	CASRPFRKQNNEQFF	TGTGCCAGCAGACCGTTCAGAAAACAAAACAATGAGCAGTTCTTC
NA	NA	TRBJ2-3	TRBV4-1	CASSQDRGVGTDTQYF	TGCGCCAGCAGCCAAGACAGGGGGGTAGGGACAGATACGCAGTATTTT
few	TRBD1	TRBJ2-6	TRBV7-2	CASSKQGISGANVLTF	TGTGCCAGCAGCAAACAGGGGATTTCTGGGGCCAACGTCCTGACTTTC
NA	TRBD1	TRBJ2-7	TRBV15	CATSRGQGPYGQYF	TGTGCCACCAGCAGAGGACAGGGGCCCTACGGGCAGTACTTC
few	NA	TRBJ1-5	TRBV7-2	CASSSPNQPQHF	TGTGCCAGCAGCTCCCCTAATCAGCCCCAGCATTTT
few	TRBD1	TRBJ2-5	TRBV18	CASSPGTEETQYF	TGTGCCAGCTCACCCGGGACAGAAGAGACCCAGTACTTC
NA	NA	TRBJ1-6	TRBV7-3	CASSLDGFKDSPLHF	TGTGCCAGCAGCTTAGACGGGTTTAAGGATTCACCCCTCCACTTT
NA	NA	TRBJ2-7	TRBV25-1	CASSEFPLRGRGYEQYF	TGTGCCAGCAGTGAATTCCCCCTAAGGGGACGGGGCTACGAGCAGTACTTC
few	NA	TRBJ2-3	TRBV2	CASSDLITGDTQYF	TGTGCCAGCAGTGACCTGATAACGGGAGATACGCAGTATTTT
few	NA	TRBJ2-7	TRBV5-1	CASSLVPVALAVGEQYF	TGCGCCAGCAGCTTGGTTCCAGTGGCCTTGGCTGTAGGCGAGCAGTACTTC
NA	NA	TRBJ2-1	TRBV7-9	CASSSGRYEQFF	TGTGCCAGCAGCTCGGGGAGGTATGAGCAGTTCTTC
NA	TRBD2	TRBJ2-3	TRBV4-3	CASSRAGLTDTQYF	TGCGCCAGCAGCCGAGCGGGACTCACAGATACGCAGTATTTT
NA	NA	TRBJ1-2	TRBV6-6	CASSYLQSYGYTF	TGTGCCAGCAGTTACCTCCAGAGCTATGGCTACACCTTC
few	NA	TRBJ1-3	TRBV6-1	CASSDRSVSGNTIYF	TGTGCCAGCAGTGACAGGTCGGTCTCTGGAAACACCATATATTTT
few	TRBD1	TRBJ2-7	TRBV29-1	CSIRDRAEQYF	TGCAGCATAAGAGACAGGGCCGAGCAGTACTTC
NA	NA	TRBJ1-2	TRBV4-1	CASSQERKGPNYGYTF	TGCGCCAGCAGCCAAGAACGTAAGGGGCCTAACTATGGCTACACCTTC
NA	NA	TRBJ1-1	TRBV18	CASSPDQENTEAFF	TGTGCCAGCTCACCAGATCAGGAGAACACTGAAGCTTTCTTT
few	NA	TRBJ1-1	TRBV18	CASYAKSSMNTEAFF	TGTGCCAGCTACGCGAAGAGCAGTATGAACACTGAAGCTTTCTTT
NA	NA	TRBJ2-3	TRBV6-5	CASSYSRSFAQYF	TGTGCCAGCAGTTACTCGAGGAGTTTCGCGCAGTATTTT
NA	NA	TRBJ2-3	TRBV7-9	CASSPGQTFRDTQYF	TGTGCCAGCAGCCCAGGACAAACCTTCAGGGATACGCAGTATTTT
NA	NA	TRBJ2-7	TRBV6-1	CASTDAGIGAYEQYF	TGTGCCAGCACCGACGCCGGGATAGGGGCATACGAGCAGTACTTC
NA	NA	TRBJ1-2	TRBV29-1	CSVDSPKEQGLNYGYTF	TGCAGCGTTGATTCCCCGAAGGAACAGGGACTAAACTATGGCTACACCTTC
few	TRBD1	TRBJ1-1	TRBV30	CAWSVGQGNTEAFF	TGTGCCTGGAGTGTGGGACAGGGAAACACTGAAGCTTTCTTT
few	NA	TRBJ2-1	TRBV9	CASSVGGDWAWQFF	TGTGCCAGCAGCGTAGGTGGGGACTGGGCCTGGCAGTTCTTC
NA	TRBD1	TRBJ1-6	TRBV18	CASSPGQGVNSPLHF	TGTGCCAGCTCACCAGGACAGGGGGTAAATTCACCCCTCCACTTT
few	NA	TRBJ2-5	TRBV7-8	CASSLVSVALYQETQYF	TGTGCCAGCAGCTTAGTCTCGGTTGCCCTGTACCAAGAGACCCAGTACTTC
NA	TRBD2	TRBJ2-1	TRBV6-5	CASSPMTSGRHEQFF	TGTGCCAGCAGCCCAATGACTAGCGGGAGGCATGAGCAGTTCTTC
NA	TRBD1	TRBJ2-7	TRBV19	CASRSGGADTYEQYF	TGTGCCAGCCGCTCAGGGGGCGCCGATACCTACGAGCAGTACTTC
few	TRBD1	TRBJ2-5	TRBV29-1	CSVGGTVETQYF	TGCAGCGTTGGGGGGACAGTAGAGACCCAGTACTTC
few	NA	TRBJ1-4	TRBV9	CASSAAGGYTNEKLFF	TGTGCCAGCAGCGCCGCTGGAGGGTACACTAATGAAAAACTGTTTTTT
few	NA	TRBJ2-7	TRBV20-1	CSASMWSEQYF	TGCAGTGCTAGTATGTGGTCCGAGCAGTACTTC
NA	NA	TRBJ1-4	TRBV7-9	CASSLGTEIEKLFF	TGTGCCAGCAGCTTAGGGACGGAAATAGAAAAACTGTTTTTT
few	TRBD2	TRBJ2-7	TRBV4-2	CASSQDSGRADEQYF	TGTGCCAGCAGCCAAGATAGCGGGAGGGCCGACGAGCAGTACTTC
NA	TRBD1	TRBJ1-6	TRBV29-1	CSVRQGNNSPLHF	TGCAGCGTTCGACAGGGGAACAATTCACCCCTCCACTTT
few	TRBD1	TRBJ2-7	TRBV9	CASSVGDRGAYEQYF	TGTGCCAGCAGCGTAGGGGACAGGGGGGCCTACGAGCAGTACTTC